What follows are 5 T cell receptor beta chains derived from one specimen sequenced in a study of cytomegalovirus exposure and HLA in healthy donors. Some clones are missing from TCRdb's copy, which holds only in-frame ones; the method was immunoSEQ multiplex PCR. The data contain about 140,000 clones, 80% to 90% of them seen just once; the ten biggest clones take up just under 3%. The sequenced sample consisted of PBMCs. These receptors all stem from a man aged 18-30 years in good health and CMV-seronegative.

The V gene is TRBV15, the J gene TRBJ2-3; 8 positions agree with TRBD1. The CDR3 contains 15 residues. The junction had 2 bases not matched to a gene; V was cut back by 0 bases and J by 3 bases. CDR1 is LNHNV and CDR2 is YYDKDF in the germline V gene (reference sequence). The CDR3 loop reads CATSRETGGTDTQYF. The CDR3 DNA reads as TGTGCCACCAGCAGAGAAACAGGGGGTACAGATACGCAGTATTTT.

The rearrangement joins TRBV7-9 to TRBJ1-1, with TRBD1 matching over 7 bases. This CDR3 region has 15 residues. The J segment lost 1 base and the V segment lost 3 bases, leaving 5 bases of the junction unmatched. The germline gives CDR1 SEHNR, CDR2 FQNEAQ (reference sequence). As DNA, the CDR3 is TGTGCCAGCAGCTTTTGGACAGGTTCGAACACTGAAGCTTTCTTT. It is translated as CASSFWTGSNTEAFF.

V and J are TRBV6-5 and TRBJ2-1, with 9 bases fitting TRBD1. The CDR3 spans 13 residues. Trimming cost V 7 bases and J 5 bases; bases outside gene matches: 3. Germline V gene sequence: CDR1 MNHEY, CDR2 SVGAGI. The CDR3 loop reads CASNRGPDNEQFF. Here the CDR3 DNA reads TGTGCCAGCAACAGGGGGCCCGACAATGAGCAGTTCTTC.

The chain recombines TRBV7-2 with TRBJ2-3, with D hard to call. The V end lost 2 bases, the J end lost 1 base, and 7 bases lay between the germline ends. The CDR3 has 14 residues. CDR1 SGHTA and CDR2 FQGNSA come from the germline V gene. The CDR3 sequence: CASSLSAGTDTQYF. The CDR3 DNA reads as TGTGCCAGCAGCTTATCGGCGGGCACAGATACGCAGTATTTT. Combining the CDR3 with reference TRBV7-2 and TRBJ2-3 gives the whole variable domain GAGVSQSPSNKVTEKGKDVELRCDPISGHTALYWYRQSLGQGLEFLIYFQGNSAPDKSGLPSDRFSAERTGGSVSTLTIQRTQQEDSAVYLCASSLSAGTDTQYFGPGTRLTVL.

The V call is TRBV5-1, the J call TRBJ2-7, with 7 bases fitting TRBD1. CDR3 length: 14 residues. V gave up 0 bases and J gave up 2 bases; unmatched junction bases: 2. Germline values: CDR1 SGHRS, CDR2 YFSETQ. This CDR3 is CASSLGDRPYEQYF. The CDR3 bases are TGCGCCAGCAGCTTGGGGGACAGACCCTACGAGCAGTACTTC.